Listed below are T cell receptor beta chains from one sample, sequenced in a study of CD8+CD57+ T cells in acquired aplastic anemia. In TCRdb, the reads were re-called with MiXCR into one record per CDR3 protein. The sample contains 200,000 to 250,000 distinct CDR3 sequences, 34% of which appear only once. Material: sorted CD4+, CD8+, or CD8+CD57+ T cells (not recorded which) from PBMCs. These receptors originate from a human donor in good health, serving as a control. CDR3s include the opening cysteine and the closing phenylalanine or tryptophan. Each record gives: CDR3 protein, J gene, V gene.

CASSPPDRGDEQYF | TRBJ2-7 | TRBV18
CASEGGNYEQYF | TRBJ2-7 | TRBV2
CASSVGGGDEQYF | TRBJ2-7 | TRBV2
CASSFRTGNNEQFF | TRBJ2-1 | TRBV11-1
CASSSTLLSGGRIYGYTF | TRBJ1-2 | TRBV5-6
CASSEAGGSYNEQFF | TRBJ2-1 | TRBV25-1
CASSFRPPLAGEYNEQFF | TRBJ2-1 | TRBV5-1
CASSFGTGHNEQFF | TRBJ2-1 | TRBV7-8
CSVEGRRQSNYGYTF | TRBJ1-2 | TRBV29-1
CASKQGANEDTEAFF | TRBJ1-1 | TRBV4-2
CASSHGQGLYEQYF | TRBJ2-7 | TRBV9
CASSPADSIFLGYTF | TRBJ1-2 | TRBV18
CSARPRTGGIETQYF | TRBJ2-5 | TRBV20-1
CASSNGLAGAGETQYF | TRBJ2-5 | TRBV7-7
CASSDTGQRPQHF | TRBJ1-5 | TRBV12-3/TRBV12-4
CASSMAGGWYGYTF | TRBJ1-2 | TRBV19
CASSPDTLHTEAFF | TRBJ1-1 | TRBV5-6
CATSRYGGDSTEAFF | TRBJ1-1 | TRBV15
CASSRRQGISLEQYF | TRBJ2-7 | TRBV3-1
CASSEPGTGRQPQHF | TRBJ1-5 | TRBV6-1
CASSEDSLRTNEKLFF | TRBJ1-4 | TRBV5-1
CSARARNSAYEQYF | TRBJ2-7 | TRBV20-1
CASTPDRGLEQYF | TRBJ2-7 | TRBV7-8
CASSIDGGQPQHF | TRBJ1-5 | TRBV19
CASSLNPAGETGNTIYF | TRBJ1-3 | TRBV11-2
CASSDPGRGTDTQYF | TRBJ2-3 | TRBV19
CASSFQADWVGNTEAFF | TRBJ1-1 | TRBV7-9
CASSQAGLARTTDTQYF | TRBJ2-3 | TRBV4-2
CSVMRLLEDEQYF | TRBJ2-7 | TRBV29-1
CASSAPADRVIRMNTEAFF | TRBJ1-1 | TRBV9
CASSSRDRGYNEQFF | TRBJ2-1 | TRBV2
CASSQRGAVPSLDTEAFF | TRBJ1-1 | TRBV4-1
CASSWGDRAPDTQYF | TRBJ2-3 | TRBV5-1
CASTRPWAQGPYTEAFF | TRBJ1-1 | TRBV19
CSAREPGRRALGQPQHF | TRBJ1-5 | TRBV20-1
CATSRMVVTESYGYTF | TRBJ1-2 | TRBV15
CSVELNTDTQYF | TRBJ2-3 | TRBV29-1
CASSWPAGAEAFF | TRBJ1-1 | TRBV13